The 18 T cell receptor beta chains in this list originate from one sample, sequenced in a study of shared clonotypes between healthy human individuals. Naivety among CD8 cells was defined by CD45RO negativity and positive CCR7 selection, thereby excluding terminally differentiated effector memory CD45RA+ cells. Only in-frame clones appear in the TCRdb table, and some are missing; sequencing was by immunoSEQ multiplex PCR. The table shows around 640,000 clones, with about 95% occurring only once. Sequencing input: naive CD8+ T cells sorted from blood. The receptors come from a woman in her twenties or thirties in good health.

The chain is built from TRBV15 and TRBJ2-7; D ambiguous. Trimming stripped 5 bases from V and 6 bases from J, with 11 bases between. CDR3 size: 12 residues. Germline V gene data show CDR1 as LNHNV and CDR2 as YYDKDF (reference sequence). CDR3 loop: CATSHTMGEQYF. For the CDR3, the DNA is TGTGCCACCAGCCACACCATGGGCGAGCAGTACTTC.

CDR3 residues: CASSHRAGQGKTQYF. For the CDR3, the DNA is TGTGCCAGCAGCCACCGGGCGGGACAGGGAAAGACCCAGTACTTC. The chain links TRBV13 to TRBJ2-5; 9 positions agree with TRBD1. The germline gives CDR1 PRHDT, CDR2 FYEKMQ (reference sequence). The CDR3 is 15 amino acids. V dropped 5 bases and J dropped 6; count of bases not matched to a gene: 10.

This chain connects TRBV5-1 to TRBJ1-4, with 7 positions matching TRBD1. V lost 5 bases, J lost 3 bases, and 7 bases stayed unmatched. Looked up from germline, CDR1 is SGHRS and CDR2 is YFSETQ. The CDR3 sequence is 15 residues long. In DNA form, the CDR3 reads TGCGCCAGCAGTTCCGGGACAGATCCTAATGAAAAACTGTTTTTT. Protein product: CASSSGTDPNEKLFF.

V usage is TRBV5-4 and J usage is TRBJ2-1; tentative D call: TRBD2 (5 bases). With 4 bases removed from V and 8 bases from J, the gap between germline ends came to 19 bases. There are 15 residues in the CDR3. The V gene's germline CDR1 is SGHNT and CDR2 YYREEE (reference sequence). The CDR3: CASSQEESGMDEQFF. The CDR3 DNA follows: TGTGCCAGCAGCCAGGAGGAGTCAGGTATGGATGAGCAGTTCTTC. The full variable domain, its missing parts supplied by reference TRBV5-4 and TRBJ2-1, is ETGVTQSPTHLIKTRGQQVTLRCSSQSGHNTVSWYQQALGQGPQFIFQYYREEENGRGNFPPRFSGLQFPNYSSELNVNALELDDSALYLCASSQEESGMDEQFFGPGTRLTVL.

The chain is built from TRBV4-1 and TRBJ1-5, with 8 bases fitting TRBD1. The CDR3 extends over 18 amino acids. The germline V gene encodes CDR1 MGHRA and CDR2 YSYEKL. With V trimmed by 1 base and J by 2 bases, 10 bases remained unmatched. As DNA, the CDR3 is TGCGCCAGCAGCCAAGGGGGCAGGGGGCTTTTGGGCAATCAGCCCCAGCATTTT. This sequence encodes CASSQGGRGLLGNQPQHF.

V gene TRBV13 combines with J gene TRBJ2-7, with 9 nucleotides matching TRBD2. There are 15 residues in the CDR3. Losses at the gene ends were 4 bases for V and 5 bases for J; bases not matched to a gene: 9. The germline gives CDR1 PRHDT, CDR2 FYEKMQ (reference sequence). The CDR3 region is CASSSLGGRAHEQYF. The DNA for the CDR3 is TGTGCCAGCAGCTCCTTGGGCGGGAGGGCCCACGAGCAGTACTTC.

A single count supports this clone. The chain is built from TRBV29-1 and TRBJ1-2, with TRBD1 as a possible D gene (5 bases). V shed 3 bases and J shed 3 bases, with 14 bases lying between them. CDR3 size: 14 residues. Looked up from germline, CDR1 is SQVTM and CDR2 is ANQGSEA. The DNA of the CDR3 is TGCAGCGTTGATGTAGGGGTACGGCACTATGGCTACACCTTC. It codes for CSVDVGVRHYGYTF.

The rearrangement uses TRBV4-1 and TRBJ2-1; D may be TRBD2 (5 bases). The ends were cut back, 1 base at V and 15 bases at J, with 22 bases in the middle. This CDR3 has 15 residues. Germline loops: CDR1 MGHRA, CDR2 YSYEKL. The CDR3 protein is CASSQAPAGSGDRFF. The CDR3 nucleotides are TGCGCCAGCAGCCAAGCTCCCGCGGGTTCTGGGGATCGGTTCTTC.

This chain uses TRBV7-9 with TRBJ2-7, with D possibly matching TRBD1 (5 bases). There are 13 residues in the CDR3. V was trimmed by 6 bases and J by 2 bases, leaving 11 bases between them. CDR1 and CDR2 from the germline V gene are SEHNR and FQNEAQ (reference sequence). In DNA, the CDR3 is TGTGCCAGCAGTCATGACAGTCCCTACGAGCAGTACTTC. It is translated as CASSHDSPYEQYF.

The gene calls are TRBV29-1 and TRBJ2-5; the D is unclear. V was clipped by 0 bases and J by 3 bases, with 8 bases between them. Germline V gene data show CDR1 as SQVTM and CDR2 as ANQGSEA. The CDR3 sequence is 13 residues long. In DNA form, the CDR3 reads TGCAGCGTTGAAGATGTGAGAGAAGAGACCCAGTACTTC. This codes for CSVEDVREETQYF.

The rearrangement uses TRBV4-1 and TRBJ2-7; TRBD1 matches at 9 bases. V shed 4 bases and J 5 bases; nucleotides not matched to a gene: 9. The CDR3 totals 15 residues. From germline, CDR1 is MGHRA and CDR2 YSYEKL. CDR3: CASSLGQGIGNEQYF. Written as DNA, the CDR3 is TGCGCCAGCAGCCTGGGACAGGGAATAGGGAACGAGCAGTACTTC.

The gene calls are TRBV11-2 and TRBJ2-5; unclear D gene. Per the germline V gene, CDR1 is SGHAT and CDR2 is FQNNGV. CDR3 size: 13 residues. V was trimmed by 2 bases and J by 5 bases, leaving 9 bases between them. The CDR3 sequence: CASSLTLPETQYF. Here the CDR3 DNA reads TGTGCCAGCAGCTTAACACTGCCGGAGACCCAGTACTTC.

CDR3 nucleotide sequence: TGCGCCAGCTCACAGGGACCATGGTCCCAGTACTTC. Its protein product is CASSQGPWSQYF. V is TRBV10-2 and J is TRBJ2-5, with D perhaps matching TRBD1 (6 bases). The CDR3 is 12 amino acids. CDR1 and CDR2 (germline): WSHSY, SAAADI. The germline V and J ends were trimmed by 8 bases and 9 bases, with 16 bases remaining between them.

The rearrangement joins TRBV7-6 to TRBJ2-1, with D perhaps TRBD1 or TRBD2 (5 bases each). Per the germline V gene, CDR1 is SGHVS and CDR2 is FNYEAQ. The V end was cut by 4 bases, the J end by 7 bases, with 14 bases between. This CDR3 is built from 14 residues. The CDR3 reads CASSSGGGRNEQFF. CDR3 DNA: TGTGCCAGCAGCTCCGGTGGGGGACGAAATGAGCAGTTCTTC.

The chain uses TRBV4-1 and TRBJ2-1; D gene ambiguous. This CDR3 contains 15 residues. In germline, CDR1 is MGHRA, CDR2 YSYEKL. Deletions cut 0 bases from V and 6 bases from J, with 12 bases between. The CDR3 DNA follows: TGCGCCAGCAGCCAAGATCCAGCAGCTACCAATGAGCAGTTCTTC. It yields the protein CASSQDPAATNEQFF.

This chain links TRBV29-1 with TRBJ1-1; tentative D call: TRBD1 (5 bases). The CDR3 extends over 12 amino acids. The ends were cut back, 6 bases at V and 3 bases at J, with 11 bases in the middle. The germline V gene has CDR1 SQVTM and CDR2 ANQGSEA. As DNA, the CDR3 is TGCAGCGTGGGGGATGCGGACACTGAAGCTTTCTTT. Its translation: CSVGDADTEAFF.

The V and J genes are TRBV15 and TRBJ1-2; no clear D. V was clipped by 0 bases and J by 4 bases, with 12 bases between them. The CDR3 has 15 residues. Germline values: CDR1 LNHNV, CDR2 YYDKDF (reference sequence). This CDR3 reads CATSRDRGLSYGYTF. As DNA, the CDR3 is TGTGCCACCAGCAGAGATAGAGGGCTATCCTATGGCTACACCTTC.

The chain is built from TRBV28 and TRBJ1-5, with D maybe TRBD1 (5 bases). V lost 3 bases and J lost 5, with 8 bases in between. CDR3 length: 13 amino acids. In germline, CDR1 is MDHEN, CDR2 SYDVKM. CDR3 sequence: CASSFGGDQPQHF. The DNA of the CDR3 is TGTGCCAGCAGTTTCGGGGGGGATCAGCCCCAGCATTTT.